One and the same sample provided the 18 T cell receptor beta chains below, sequenced in a study of T cell responses to AZD1222 COVID-19 vaccine. Measured with immunoSEQ multiplex PCR; TCRdb has only the in-frame clones, and not every one. The profile covers about 120,000 clones, with around 93% appearing a single time and more than 4.5% taken by the ten largest. The sample consisted of peripheral blood, taken 28 days after the second AZD1222 dose. These receptor sequences come from an adult who received the AZD1222 COVID-19 vaccine.

This chain uses TRBV3-1 (or the pseudogene TRBV3-2) with TRBJ1-1; D might be TRBD1 (5 bases). V was trimmed by 3 bases and J by 6 bases, leaving 17 bases between them. The CDR3 runs to 15 residues. Germline V gene data show CDR1 as LGHDT and CDR2 as YNNKEL (reference sequence). The CDR3 bases are TGTGCCAGCAGCCATGCCGGGGGGGGAAGCCCTGAAGCTTTCTTT. It translates to CASSHAGGGSPEAFF.

The chain links TRBV5-1 to TRBJ2-5; D not resolved. This CDR3 has 14 amino acids. In germline, CDR1 is SGHRS, CDR2 YFSETQ. V shed 0 bases and J shed 4 bases, with 10 bases lying between them. In DNA form, the CDR3 reads TGCGCCAGCAGCTTGGCAACTCAGAGAGAGACCCAGTACTTC. Encoded protein: CASSLATQRETQYF.

This rearrangement joins TRBV30 to TRBJ1-1; tentative D call: TRBD1 (5 bases). From germline, CDR1 is GTSNPN and CDR2 SVGIG (reference sequence). V was shortened by 3 bases and J by 2 bases, with 10 bases between the two germline ends. The CDR3 runs 13 residues. The CDR3 region has the DNA TGTGCCTGGAGCGGGACTATCAACACTGAAGCTTTCTTT. It is translated as CAWSGTINTEAFF. Drawing the rest from reference TRBV30 and TRBJ1-1, the complete variable domain is SQTIHQWPATLVQPVGSPLSLECTVEGTSNPNLYWYRQAAGRGLQLLFYSVGIGQISSEVPQNLSASRPQDRQFILSSKKLLLSDSGFYLCAWSGTINTEAFFGQGTRLTVV.

This CDR3 is CASSFPGQAEAFF. In DNA, the CDR3 is TGTGCCAGCAGCTTCCCGGGACAGGCTGAAGCTTTCTTT. This chain links TRBV5-4 with TRBJ1-1, with TRBD1 matching 8 bases. V shed 2 bases and J 6 bases; nucleotides not matched to a gene: 3. The CDR3 covers 13 residues. Germline V gene sequence: CDR1 SGHNT, CDR2 YYREEE (reference sequence).

The chain links TRBV5-4 to TRBJ1-3, with D maybe TRBD1 (5 bases). V was pared by 0 bases and J by 5 bases, with 9 bases between. Germline V gives CDR1 SGHNT, CDR2 YYREEE (reference sequence). The CDR3 consists of 14 residues. CDR3 DNA sequence: TGTGCCAGCAGCTTGGGACAGTCTAGAAACACCATATATTTT. Translation gives CASSLGQSRNTIYF.

The rearrangement joins TRBV24-1 to TRBJ2-3; no clear D gene. The germline V gene encodes CDR1 KGHDR and CDR2 SFDVKD. The CDR3 spans 12 residues. The V end lost 4 bases, the J end lost 2 bases, and 3 bases lay between the germline ends. CDR3 in DNA: TGTGCCACCAGTGACCACACAGATACGCAGTATTTT. Its translation is CATSDHTDTQYF.

The rearrangement links TRBV6-4 to TRBJ2-2, with TRBD1 as a possible D gene (5 bases). V was clipped by 3 bases and J by 3 bases, with 8 bases between them. The CDR3 consists of 14 residues. Germline CDR1 and CDR2: MRHNA and SNTAGT. Here the CDR3 DNA reads TGTGCCAGCAGTGAGCACAGGTACACCGGGGAGCTGTTTTTT. Translating it yields CASSEHRYTGELFF.

V usage is TRBV11-3 and J usage is TRBJ2-7; D remains unclear. CDR1 and CDR2 from the germline V gene are SGHNT and YENEEA. The CDR3 sequence is 14 residues long. V was trimmed by 5 bases and J by 6 bases, leaving 17 bases between them. In nucleotides, the CDR3 is TGTGCCAGCAGCCGAGACCAAGAAAATGGCGAGCAGTACTTC. This translates into CASSRDQENGEQYF.

The chain joins TRBV27 to TRBJ2-1; D perhaps matches TRBD2 (6 bases). Germline V CDR1 and CDR2: MNHEY, SMNVEV (reference sequence). The CDR3 length is 16 residues. The V end was cut by 0 bases, the J end by 9 bases, with 18 bases between. CDR3 nucleotide sequence: TGTGCCAGCAGTTTATCAGGGACTGGGGCTCGATTTGAGCAGTTCTTC. It is translated as CASSLSGTGARFEQFF.

Turning to this clone: The DNA is omitted, as the CDR3 cannot be located on it reliably, and the CDR3 follows TCRdb's listing. The V gene is TRBV6-5, the J gene TRBJ1-5. The CDR3 region is 15 residues in length, termini included. From germline, CDR1 is MNHEY and CDR2 SVGAGI. This chain's CDR3 is CASSSSTQGHQPQHF.

This chain joins TRBV5-4 and TRBJ2-6, with D possibly being TRBD2 (5 bases). Trimming removed 4 bases at V and 3 bases at J, with 11 bases between. Germline CDR1 reads SGHNT; CDR2 reads YYREEE (reference sequence). The CDR3 has 15 residues. The CDR3 spells CASSPGNSGANVLTF. Written as DNA, the CDR3 is TGTGCCAGCAGCCCGGGGAATAGTGGGGCCAACGTCCTGACTTTC. Looking up the rest from reference TRBV5-4 and TRBJ2-6 gives the full variable domain: ETGVTQSPTHLIKTRGQQVTLRCSSQSGHNTVSWYQQALGQGPQFIFQYYREEENGRGNFPPRFSGLQFPNYSSELNVNALELDDSALYLCASSPGNSGANVLTFGAGSRLTVL.

The rearrangement uses TRBV2 and TRBJ2-1; the D gene is possibly TRBD1 (6 bases). The CDR3 sequence is 14 residues long. Germline CDR1 is SNHLY and CDR2 is FYNNEI. V shed 6 bases and J shed 0 bases, with 9 bases lying between them. CDR3 residues: CASRGQSSYNEQFF. The CDR3 nucleotides are TGTGCCAGCAGAGGACAGAGCTCCTACAATGAGCAGTTCTTC.

This rearrangement joins TRBV5-4 to TRBJ2-5; D is undetermined. CDR1 is SGHNT, CDR2 YYREEE, per germline (reference sequence). The CDR3 consists of 13 residues. The V end lost 4 bases, the J end lost 5 bases, and 12 bases lay between the germline ends. DNA for the CDR3: TGTGCCAGCAGCCTGTTTGTGGGGGAGACCCAGTACTTC. Its protein is CASSLFVGETQYF.

The V call is TRBV7-6, the J call TRBJ2-2, with TRBD2 matching over 11 bases. Unmatched junction bases numbered 6, after V lost 6 bases and J lost 6 bases. The length of the CDR3 is 15 residues. In germline, CDR1 is SGHVS, CDR2 FNYEAQ. CDR3 sequence (DNA): TGTGCCAGCAGTCAAAAACTAGCGGGAGCCGGGGAGCTGTTTTTT. It translates to CASSQKLAGAGELFF.

V usage is TRBV5-4 and J usage is TRBJ1-2; D possibly corresponds to TRBD1 (5 bases). The CDR3 is 14 amino acids. V dropped 3 bases and J dropped 0 bases, with 9 bases sitting between them. Per germline, CDR1 SGHNT and CDR2 YYREEE (reference sequence). The chain's CDR3 is CASSSRDPNYGYTF. The CDR3 nucleotides are TGTGCCAGCAGCTCCCGGGACCCTAACTATGGCTACACCTTC.

This chain uses TRBV27 with TRBJ2-1, with 7 nucleotides matching TRBD2. The CDR3 is made up of 14 amino acids. Trimming at V came to 4 bases and at J to 4 bases, leaving 4 bases not matched to a gene. Germline values: CDR1 MNHEY, CDR2 SMNVEV (reference sequence). As DNA, the CDR3 is TGTGCCAGCAGTTCGAGGACTAGTTACAATGAGCAGTTCTTC. This sequence encodes CASSSRTSYNEQFF.

This clone is a singleton in its sample. This chain links TRBV9 with TRBJ2-3; no reliable D call. The V gene lost 4 bases and the J gene lost 0 bases, with 9 bases spanning the gap. CDR1 and CDR2 (germline): SGDLS, YYNGEE. CDR3 size: 14 residues. The CDR3 sequence is CASSPSRSTDTQYF. CDR3 DNA: TGTGCCAGCAGCCCCTCCCGGAGCACAGATACGCAGTATTTT.

The chain couples TRBV3-1 (or the pseudogene TRBV3-2) to TRBJ1-2, with D possibly matching TRBD1 (5 bases). This CDR3 has 15 residues. V lost 1 base and J 8 bases, leaving 17 bases between the germline ends. CDR1 is LGHDT and CDR2 is YNNKEL in the germline V gene (reference sequence). Here the CDR3 reads CASSQGLAGGDGYTF. The CDR3, as DNA: TGTGCCAGCAGCCAAGGTCTAGCGGGGGGGGACGGCTACACCTTC.